The rows below give T cell receptor beta chains drawn from one sample of a study of cytomegalovirus exposure and HLA in healthy donors. TCRdb keeps only in-frame clones here, not all; method: immunoSEQ multiplex PCR. The data hold about 210,000 clones, with about 84% observed a single time. The sample was PBMCs. The receptors derive from a woman between 25 and 40 years old in good health and CMV-seropositive. CDR3s include the opening cysteine and the closing phenylalanine or tryptophan. A D gene is named only where the DNA matches it firmly. Clone size is shown for a subset of rows, as once, few, many or a class of expanded clone.

v_call: TRBV5-1
j_call: TRBJ2-1
d_call: .
clone_size: .
cdr3_aa: CASSLEGFFGNEQFF
cdr3_nt: TGCGCCAGCAGCTTAGAGGGCTTCTTCGGGAATGAGCAGTTCTTC

v_call: TRBV30
j_call: TRBJ1-1
d_call: .
clone_size: .
cdr3_aa: CAWSRQENTEAFF
cdr3_nt: TGTGCCTGGAGTCGACAGGAGAACACTGAAGCTTTCTTT

v_call: TRBV10-1
j_call: TRBJ2-3
d_call: .
clone_size: .
cdr3_aa: CASSPRTPTRDTQYF
cdr3_nt: TGCGCCAGCAGTCCCCGGACTCCCACCCGCGACACGCAGTATTTT

v_call: TRBV5-1
j_call: TRBJ2-5
d_call: TRBD1
clone_size: once
cdr3_aa: CASSFGTGWETQYF
cdr3_nt: TGCGCCAGCAGCTTCGGGACAGGGTGGGAGACCCAGTACTTC

v_call: TRBV28
j_call: TRBJ1-1
d_call: .
clone_size: .
cdr3_aa: CASRVQGRTEAFF
cdr3_nt: TGTGCCAGCAGAGTACAGGGAAGAACTGAAGCTTTCTTT

v_call: TRBV4-3
j_call: TRBJ1-4
d_call: TRBD1
clone_size: .
cdr3_aa: CASSQDRGRVEKLFF
cdr3_nt: TGCGCCAGCAGCCAGGACAGGGGCAGGGTAGAAAAACTGTTTTTT

v_call: TRBV28
j_call: TRBJ2-5
d_call: TRBD2
clone_size: once
cdr3_aa: CASSLGRVMETQYF
cdr3_nt: TGTGCCAGCAGTTTAGGGAGGGTCATGGAGACCCAGTACTTC

v_call: TRBV16
j_call: TRBJ2-7
d_call: TRBD1
clone_size: .
cdr3_aa: CASSPGQGVSYEQYF
cdr3_nt: TGTGCCAGCAGCCCGGGACAGGGGGTTTCCTACGAGCAGTACTTC

v_call: TRBV6-1
j_call: TRBJ1-5
d_call: TRBD1
clone_size: .
cdr3_aa: CASSSTGGGQPQHF
cdr3_nt: TGTGCCAGCAGTTCAACAGGGGGAGGACAGCCCCAGCATTTT

v_call: TRBV30
j_call: TRBJ2-5
d_call: .
clone_size: .
cdr3_aa: CAWIGSSGGETQYF
cdr3_nt: TGTGCCTGGATAGGGAGCTCCGGTGGGGAGACCCAGTACTTC

v_call: TRBV11-2
j_call: TRBJ2-1
d_call: .
clone_size: .
cdr3_aa: CASSLEGGRGVSYNEQFF
cdr3_nt: TGTGCCAGCAGCTTAGAAGGGGGTCGGGGGGTTTCCTACAATGAGCAGTTCTTC

v_call: TRBV18
j_call: TRBJ2-5
d_call: TRBD1
clone_size: .
cdr3_aa: CASSPGGQGLQETQYF
cdr3_nt: TGTGCCAGCTCACCAGGGGGACAGGGGTTACAAGAGACCCAGTACTTC

v_call: TRBV7-8
j_call: TRBJ2-1
d_call: TRBD2
clone_size: .
cdr3_aa: CASSLHGLAGDNEQFF
cdr3_nt: TGTGCCAGCAGCTTACACGGACTAGCGGGGGACAATGAGCAGTTCTTC